The 5 T cell receptor beta chains listed next were all sequenced from one sample in a study of shared clonotypes between healthy human individuals. The assay was immunoSEQ multiplex PCR, and TCRdb's table has in-frame clones only and misses some. The sample carries millions of clones, about 93% recorded once. CD45RO-negative, CCR7-positively selected cells formed the naive CD8 fraction, excluding terminally differentiated effector memory CD45RA+ cells. Source material: naive CD8+ T cells from PBMCs. All receptors derive from a man aged 18 to 30 in good health. Some clones in this sample may be carry-over from other donors' samples.

The chain's CDR3 is CASSEGWAANYGYTF. The CDR3 region has the DNA TGTGCCAGCAGTGAAGGGTGGGCCGCTAACTATGGCTACACCTTC. The chain has TRBV6-1 and TRBJ1-2; D uncertain. V was clipped by 1 base and J by 0 bases, with 9 bases between them. Germline CDR1 and CDR2: MNHNS and SASEGT. The CDR3 covers 15 residues.

The rearrangement joins TRBV19 to TRBJ2-2; D might be TRBD1 or TRBD2, each matching 5 bases. In germline, CDR1 is LNHDA, CDR2 SQIVND (reference sequence). This CDR3 is built from 16 residues. The V gene lost 3 bases and the J gene lost 3 bases, with 14 bases spanning the gap. The CDR3 sequence: CASSMDPGTYTGELFF. CDR3 bases: TGTGCCAGTAGTATGGACCCCGGGACCTACACCGGGGAGCTGTTTTTT.

The chain is built from TRBV6-4 and TRBJ1-5; 8 bases agree with TRBD1. This CDR3 spans 15 amino acids. V trimming: 4 bases; J trimming: 8 bases; junction bases outside the gene matches: 10. The V gene's germline CDR1 is MRHNA and CDR2 SNTAGT. The CDR3 DNA reads as TGTGCCAGCAGTGGTGACAGGGGTTGTTTTAAGCCCCAGCATTTT. Translated: CASSGDRGCFKPQHF.

The chain joins TRBV28 to TRBJ2-5, with TRBD2 identical over 10 bases. The CDR3 has 14 amino acids. V lost 7 bases, J lost 5 bases, and 7 bases stayed unmatched. Germline V CDR1 and CDR2: MDHEN, SYDVKM. The CDR3 region has the DNA TGTGCCAGCAAAGCGGGAGGGATGCCGGAGACCCAGTACTTC. It codes for CASKAGGMPETQYF.

Note on this clone: Other DNA sequences in the same sample also yield this CDR3. The genes are TRBV7-9 and TRBJ2-7, with D tentatively TRBD1 (6 bases). The V end was cut by 3 bases, the J end by 4 bases, with 10 bases between. Germline V gene sequence: CDR1 SEHNR, CDR2 FQNEAQ (reference sequence). CDR3 size: 13 residues. The CDR3 region has the DNA TGTGCCAGCAGCTTGGACAGAGGATACGAGCAGTACTTC. Its protein is CASSLDRGYEQYF. Using reference TRBV7-9 and TRBJ2-7 for the parts outside the CDR3, the full variable domain is DTGVSQNPRHKITKRGQNVTFRCDPISEHNRLYWYRQTLGQGPEFLTYFQNEAQLEKSRLLSDRFSAERPKGSFSTLEIQRTEQGDSAMYLCASSLDRGYEQYFGPGTRLTVT.